This entry describes one T cell receptor beta chain. There is no known antigen for this receptor. Nothing much larger sits one base from this clone, and base qualities are not available. The CDR3 regions of human TCRbeta chains were subjected to immunosequencing. Under the source paper's analysis protocol: Repertoire TCRs were matched against a reference library of SARS-CoV-2-specific TCRs generated with the MIRA antigen-specificity platform. Breadth meant the fraction of unique TCRs that were SARS-CoV-2-associated, whereas depth meant the fraction of total T cells that were SARS-CoV-2-associated. Using the MIRA data, every spike-specific TCR was mapped to the spike region that the TCR reacted to and assigned to either a CD4 or a CD8 class. Log10-transformed breadth and depth values were compared by one-way ANOVA with Sidak's multiple comparisons tests. TCRdb carries this immuneACCESS record with in-frame sequences only. Its versions omit some clonotypes, under half of them owing to an unresolved V gene in the studies checked, with the rest unexplained. V, J and clone size derive from that table, while D and trimming were established from the DNA sequence. The sample table shows about 170,000 clones, and over 85% are seen once. The ten largest clones take up around 4% of the sample.

The sample's time point, from its label and the paper: baseline before first vaccination. The vaccinee samples were drawn from two UK trials, COV001 and COV002, one of which was a single-blind randomized controlled phase 2/3 trial testing AZD1222 (ChAdOx1 nCoV-19) in healthy adults. Trial participant PBMC samples were collected at day 0 and day 28 after the second dose for TCRbeta chain sequencing. This specimen comes from a study of T cell responses to AZD1222 COVID-19 vaccine (dated by TCRdb to about 2021). Regarding the complete study: Because spike-specific TCR depth and breadth did not differ between the two schedules, AZD1222 recipients who got a second dose at roughly 4 weeks were pooled with those who got a second dose at roughly 12 weeks. TCR sequencing was performed for about 250 trial participants, of whom 200 to 220 were given two doses of AZD1222 and 26 were given two doses of MenACWY control vaccine. Trial participants were enrolled into age subgroups of 18-55, 56-69 and 70-plus years, which contained approximately 150, 28 and 58 TCR-sequenced participants, respectively.

On the study overall, not on this receptor specifically: No day 14 peak-response samples were available, so repertoires were characterized only after the peak T cell response. Participants were mostly white British and included more females than males, and it was suggested by the authors that clonal diversity may have been underestimated. After two AZD1222 doses, both the breadth and the depth of spike-specific TCRs were significantly higher than at day 0 and than in MenACWY recipients. Conclusions about previously exposed vaccinees are limited, since just six AZD1222 recipients were seropositive for SARS-CoV-2 at baseline. The vaccine-associated CD4 TCRs covered the entire spike protein, and the dominant responses fell in regions 160-218 and 743-854. In the small 56-69-year group, the increase in depth fell short of significance, most likely because of low power. Reportedly, almost half of the unique spike-specific TCRs recognized epitopes lying outside the regions that are mutated in the B.1.351 and B.1.1.7 variants.

This sample comprised peripheral blood, obtained on day 0 of AZD1222 vaccination. This clonotype originated in an adult in good health.

In nucleotides, the sequence is TGTGCCAGCAGCCATCGGGGCTACGAGCAGTACTTC. This gives the protein CASSHRGYEQYF. The chain employs TRBV5-4 and TRBJ2-7, with a tentative D gene TRBD2 over 5 matching bases. The junction carries 8 bases between V and J, which are trimmed by 4 bases and 3 bases respectively. The germline V gene (reference sequence) specifies SGHNT as CDR1 and YYREEE as CDR2. CDR3 length: 12 amino acids, cysteine to phenylalanine. Only CDR3 DNA remains: 36 bases, in frame from the first base.